Below, one T cell receptor (beta chain) is given with its context. This clone was seen a single time. There is no known antigen for this receptor. One base away there is no much larger clone; base qualities are not given. The record originates from a study of blood T cell repertoires in COVID-19 (dated by TCRdb to between 2020 and 2021). Background for the entire study: Samples from collaborators originated in the United States, Italy and Spain and spanned both the acute and convalescent phases of COVID-19. Subjects who had been exposed to COVID-19, were actively infected with it, or had recovered from it provided the deeply sampled blood TCRbeta repertoires that made up the dataset. Samples were obtained from the ongoing ImmuneRACE study (first 160 participants) and from 1,254 subjects provided by 6 global collaborators. The material from the prospective study consisted of cDNA or gDNA derived from T cells, B-cell-depleted T cells, or PBMCs. Sample metadata almost always included a de-identified subject ID, COVID-19 status, age in years and sex. The repertoires were made available in a free public database intended to serve as a resource for research on the immune response to SARS-CoV-2. Where HLA class I and class II types were available, the types were taken from metadata supplied by the sample provider, not from assay-based typing. What the study reported, not specific to this receptor: The amount of clinical and demographic metadata varied by source and participant and was provided uncurated.

From the cysteine through the phenylalanine, the CDR3 covers 12 amino acids. The kept DNA is CDR3 alone, 36 bases in frame from the first base. V is clipped by 6 bases and J by 5 bases, and the sequence between their germline boundaries is 8 bases long. The germline V gene encodes CDR1 MNHEY and CDR2 SVGAGI. The collaborating institutions used their own protocols to collect whole blood in K2EDTA tubes. For TCRbeta analysis, collaborator samples were shipped as frozen whole blood, as isolated PBMCs, or as DNA extracted from either sample type. TCRbeta CDR3 regions were amplified from genomic DNA using the immunoSEQ Assay, a bias-controlled multiplex PCR. For the original study's pipeline: Within the assay, amplification of reference gene primers was used to estimate how many nucleated cells each sample contained. To quantify the absolute abundance of each unique TCRbeta CDR3 rearrangement, sequence reads were collapsed and filtered. For each sample, productive Simpson clonality was calculated by taking the square root of Simpson's diversity index across productive rearrangements. Held by TCRdb, this immuneACCESS table contains in-frame sequences only and omits some clones. Under half of the omission traces to an unresolved V gene where checked; the cause of the rest is unknown. V, J and clone size are taken as reported in that table, and D and trimming were inferred from the DNA itself. The sample table lists around 250,000 clones, about 86% of them with a count of one. The ten most abundant clones make up around 8.9% of the sample.

The sequencing input was peripheral blood. The rearranged chain carries TRBV6-5 and TRBJ2-4; the D gene assignment is ambiguous. The source of this sequence is a man aged 35 to 55 with active or convalescent COVID-19. The bases are TGTGCCAGCAGCGACCGGGAAAACATTCAGTACTTC. Protein translation: CASSDRENIQYF.